This T cell receptor (beta chain) was identified during a study of T cell repertoires in cytomegalovirus infection. Via MiXCR, TCRdb re-called the reads, giving one row per CDR3 protein. Among 300,000 to 400,000 distinct CDR3 sequences listed, around 18% were seen once. Deletions cut 5 bases from V and 6 bases from J, with 15 bases between. The CDR3 has 14 residues. The sequenced sample was PBMCs. The TCR sequence derives from a human donor in good health (CMV status not recorded). Some clones in this sample may be carry-over from other donors' samples. The V and J genes are TRBV12-3 or TRBV12-4 and TRBJ2-3; D not resolved. This CDR3 reads CASSIRPRADTQYF. CDR3 nucleotides: TGTGCCAGCAGTATCCGACCCCGAGCGGATACGCAGTATTTT.